A single count supports the clone carrying this TCR beta chain. Its antigen is as yet unknown. TCRdb's copy holds only in-frame clones and misses some; the assay was immunoSEQ multiplex PCR. The repertoire holds approximately 93,000 clones, with 85% to 95% as singletons. The data derive from a study of graft-versus-host responses after intestinal transplantation. This TCR came from a human donor who was the organ donor for an intestinal transplant. Sequenced here: unstimulated CD8+ T cells sorted from spleen or lymph node cells, sampled before transplant.

The CDR3 nucleotides are TGTGCCAGCAGCTTAGCGGGACAGGGGGTGTTTTCACCCCTCCACTTT. Translated, it gives CASSLAGQGVFSPLHF. This chain connects TRBV11-2 to TRBJ1-6; 11 bases map to TRBD1. This CDR3 has 16 residues. With 1 base clipped from V and 9 bases from J, the junction kept 5 bases outside the gene matches. Germline V CDR1 and CDR2: SGHAT, FQNNGV.